The clone carrying this TCR beta chain was detected ten times or more. The data stem from a study of T cells after yellow fever vaccination. Via MiXCR, TCRdb re-called the 5' RACE reads, giving one row per CDR3 protein. Of fewer than 150,000 distinct CDR3 sequences in the sample, around 7.2% were seen once. Germline assignment: CDR1 ENHRY and CDR2 SYGVKD. This CDR3 has 15 amino acids. V was clipped by 6 bases and J by 6 bases; unmatched bases: 13. The chain employs TRBV10-3 and TRBJ1-2; 7 bases map to TRBD1. The receptor was isolated from a young man who received the YFV17D yellow fever vaccine. The material was CD4+ T cells sorted from PBMCs, obtained about 49 days after the first yellow fever vaccination. CDR3 DNA: TGTGCCATCAGCTCTCCGGGACAGAAATTTAATGGCTACACCTTC. Protein sequence: CAISSPGQKFNGYTF.